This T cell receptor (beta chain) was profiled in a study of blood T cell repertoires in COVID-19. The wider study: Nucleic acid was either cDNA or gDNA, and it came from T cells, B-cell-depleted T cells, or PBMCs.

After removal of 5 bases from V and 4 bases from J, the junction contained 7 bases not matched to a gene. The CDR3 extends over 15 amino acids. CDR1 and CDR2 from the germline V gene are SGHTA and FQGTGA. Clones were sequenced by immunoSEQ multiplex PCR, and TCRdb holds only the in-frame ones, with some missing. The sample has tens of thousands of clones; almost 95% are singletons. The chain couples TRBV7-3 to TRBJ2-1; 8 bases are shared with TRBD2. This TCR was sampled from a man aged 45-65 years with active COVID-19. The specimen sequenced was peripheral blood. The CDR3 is CASSTGTRKYNEQFF. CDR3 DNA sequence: TGTGCCAGCAGCACCGGGACTAGGAAGTACAATGAGCAGTTCTTC.